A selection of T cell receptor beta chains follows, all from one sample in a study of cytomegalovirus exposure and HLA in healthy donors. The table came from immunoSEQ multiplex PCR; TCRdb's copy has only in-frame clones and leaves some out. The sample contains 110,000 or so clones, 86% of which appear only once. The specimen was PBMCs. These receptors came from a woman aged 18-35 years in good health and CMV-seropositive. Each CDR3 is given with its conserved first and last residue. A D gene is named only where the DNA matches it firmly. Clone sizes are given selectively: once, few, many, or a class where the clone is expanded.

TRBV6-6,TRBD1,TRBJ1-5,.,CASTEGTGNQPQHF,TGTGCCAGCACCGAAGGGACAGGCAATCAGCCCCAGCATTTT
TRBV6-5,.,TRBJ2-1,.,CASSYTGSYNEQFF,TGTGCCAGCAGTTACACGGGCTCCTACAATGAGCAGTTCTTC
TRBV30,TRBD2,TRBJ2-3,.,CAWSAGGGTDTQYF,TGTGCCTGGAGTGCGGGGGGAGGGACAGATACGCAGTATTTT
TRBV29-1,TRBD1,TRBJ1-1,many,CSVTGVNTEAFF,TGCAGCGTGACAGGGGTGAACACTGAAGCTTTCTTT
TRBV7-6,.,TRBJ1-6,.,CASSLGAGSPLHF,TGTGCCAGCAGCTTAGGGGCGGGTTCACCCCTCCACTTT
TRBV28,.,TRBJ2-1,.,CASRSSVAKQFF,TGTGCCAGCAGGTCATCAGTGGCCAAGCAGTTCTTC
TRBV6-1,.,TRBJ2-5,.,CASSVLTERETQYF,TGTGCCAGCAGTGTATTGACAGAGCGAGAGACCCAGTACTTC
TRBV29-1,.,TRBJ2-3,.,CSGGGPTDTQYF,TGCAGTGGAGGGGGCCCCACAGATACGCAGTATTTT
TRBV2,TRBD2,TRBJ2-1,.,CASSLQWLADSYNEQFF,TGTGCCAGCAGTCTCCAATGGCTAGCGGACTCCTACAATGAGCAGTTCTTC
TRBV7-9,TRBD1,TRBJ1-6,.,CASSLGPGQPDSPLHF,TGTGCCAGCAGCTTAGGCCCGGGACAGCCAGACTCACCCCTCCACTTT
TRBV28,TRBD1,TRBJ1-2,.,CASRFRDRPNYGYTF,TGTGCCAGCAGATTTCGGGACAGGCCTAACTATGGCTACACCTTC
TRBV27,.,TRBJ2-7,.,CASSFVSSDEQYF,TGTGCCAGCAGTTTTGTGTCCTCAGACGAGCAGTACTTC
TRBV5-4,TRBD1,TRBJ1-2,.,CASTRTGSNYGYTF,TGTGCCAGCACTCGGACAGGGTCTAACTATGGCTACACCTTC
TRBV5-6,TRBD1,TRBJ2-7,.,CASIPGDRGPSYEQYF,TGTGCCAGCATCCCGGGGGACAGGGGACCCTCCTACGAGCAGTACTTC
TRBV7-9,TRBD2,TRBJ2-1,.,CASSLAGGYNEQFF,TGTGCCAGCAGCTTAGCGGGAGGGTACAATGAGCAGTTCTTC
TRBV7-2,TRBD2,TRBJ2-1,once,CASSLGGGVEQFF,TGTGCCAGCAGCTTAGGGGGAGGGGTGGAGCAGTTCTTC
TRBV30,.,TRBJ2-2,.,CAWRTGGGGTGELFF,TGTGCCTGGCGGACGGGTGGGGGCGGGACCGGGGAGCTGTTTTTT
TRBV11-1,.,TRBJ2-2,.,CASSLGSRNTGELFF,TGTGCCAGCAGCTTAGGTAGCAGAAACACCGGGGAGCTGTTTTTT
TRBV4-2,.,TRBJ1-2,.,CASSLSNYGYTF,TGTGCCAGCAGCTTGAGCAATTATGGCTACACCTTC
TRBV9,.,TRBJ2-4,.,CASSVALSSKNIQYF,TGTGCCAGCAGCGTAGCCCTTTCGTCCAAAAACATTCAGTACTTC
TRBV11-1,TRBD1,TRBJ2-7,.,CASSPGTGDIYEQYF,TGTGCCAGCAGCCCCGGGACAGGGGATATCTACGAGCAGTACTTC
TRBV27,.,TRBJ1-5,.,CASSFMVGSNQPQHF,TGTGCCAGCAGTTTTATGGTCGGTAGCAATCAGCCCCAGCATTTT
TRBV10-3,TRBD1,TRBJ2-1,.,CATGGQGSEQFF,TGTGCCACCGGGGGACAGGGGAGTGAGCAGTTCTTC
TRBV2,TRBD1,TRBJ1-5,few,CASRGQGLNQPQHF,TGTGCCAGCAGGGGACAGGGTTTAAATCAGCCCCAGCATTTT
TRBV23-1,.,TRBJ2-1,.,CASSQSRGRSSYNEQFF,TGCGCCAGCAGTCAATCTCGGGGGAGGAGCTCCTACAATGAGCAGTTCTTC
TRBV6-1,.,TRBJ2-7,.,CASSAGLPSYEQYF,TGTGCCAGCAGTGCGGGACTCCCCTCCTACGAGCAGTACTTC
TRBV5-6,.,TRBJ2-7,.,CASSLAGFEEQYF,TGTGCCAGCAGCTTAGCGGGTTTTGAGGAGCAGTACTTC
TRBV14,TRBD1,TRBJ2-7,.,CASSLRQGAHYEQYF,TGTGCCAGCAGCCTAAGACAGGGGGCCCACTACGAGCAGTACTTC
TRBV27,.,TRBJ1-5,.,CASSRTGNQPQHF,TGTGCCAGCAGTCGGACAGGCAATCAGCCCCAGCATTTT
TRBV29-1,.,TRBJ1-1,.,CSVARGVVTEAFF,TGCAGCGTGGCCAGGGGAGTAGTCACTGAAGCTTTCTTT
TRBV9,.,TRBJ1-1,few,CASSVAYREGVEAFF,TGTGCCAGCAGCGTAGCGTATAGAGAGGGAGTTGAAGCTTTCTTT
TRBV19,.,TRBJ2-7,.,CASSIGAPILFEQYF,TGTGCCAGTAGTATAGGGGCCCCCATATTGTTCGAGCAGTACTTC
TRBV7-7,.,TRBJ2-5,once,CASSVLQETQYF,TGTGCCAGCAGCGTTCTTCAAGAGACCCAGTACTTC
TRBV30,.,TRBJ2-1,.,CAWSIGTPSYNEQFF,TGTGCCTGGAGCATAGGGACTCCATCCTACAATGAGCAGTTCTTC
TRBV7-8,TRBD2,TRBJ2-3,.,CASSLVGTREDTQYF,TGTGCCAGCAGCTTAGTCGGGACTAGAGAAGATACGCAGTATTTT
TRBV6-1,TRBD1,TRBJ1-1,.,CASSEASTGVGTEAFF,TGTGCCAGCAGTGAAGCGAGTACAGGGGTTGGCACTGAAGCTTTCTTT